The source of this T cell receptor beta chain is a study of cytomegalovirus exposure and HLA in healthy donors. PCR amplification relied on 60 Vbeta primers (plus 13 Jbeta primers). Sequencing was performed with immunoSEQ multiplex PCR; in TCRdb, only in-frame clones are kept and a portion is missing. The table shows roughly 180,000 clones, with about four fifths occurring only once. About this clone itself: Its antigen is not identified.

Germline CDR1 is MDHEN and CDR2 is SYDVKM. V trimming: 3 bases; J trimming: 0 bases; junction bases outside the gene matches: 5. The CDR3 has 16 amino acids. Study-level points and caveats: The majority of TCR sequences were rare, yet some public TCRs appeared in many donors. As a later analysis showed, a missense DCLRE1C variant was linked to trimming of TCR beta V- and J-genes. TCR beta sequences reportedly predicted the HLA-A and HLA-B alleles of most subjects accurately.

There were likely unrecorded immune exposures, though donors were nominally healthy when sampled. The sequenced material came from PBMCs. The sequence came from a male donor in good health and CMV-seronegative. The rearrangement joins TRBV28 to TRBJ2-3; TRBD2 matches at 8 bases. CDR3 in amino acids: CASSFGTRRSTDTQYF. The DNA for the CDR3 is TGTGCCAGCAGTTTTGGGACTAGACGGAGCACAGATACGCAGTATTTT. Using reference TRBV28 and TRBJ2-3 for the parts outside the CDR3, the full variable domain is DVKVTQSSRYLVKRTGEKVFLECVQDMDHENMFWYRQDPGLGLRLIYFSYDVKMKEKGDIPEGYSVSREKKERFSLILESASTNQTSMYLCASSFGTRRSTDTQYFGPGTRLTVL.